A selection of T cell receptor beta chains follows, all from one sample in a study of T-cell memory formation after mild COVID-19. MiXCR, run by TCRdb on the 5' RACE reads, gives a single entry per CDR3 protein. Here the sample spans about 560,000 distinct CDR3 sequences, roughly a sixth being singletons. Input material: PBMCs or a T cell subset sorted from them (not recorded which). Receptors originate from an adult woman who had mild COVID-19 (a few samples of this study predate the infection). Cell type and time point are not known. Each CDR3 is given with its conserved first and last residue. Size is omitted from some rows. Given values are once, few, many or a class for expanded clones.

V	size	length	J	CDR3
TRBV27	-	15	TRBJ2-5	CASSFQRTYQETQYF
TRBV9	-	15	TRBJ1-1	CASSPHRARGTEAFF
TRBV5-1	few	15	TRBJ2-2	CASSPRLTGTGELFF
TRBV7-9	few	16	TRBJ2-5	CASSPPMGGFLETQYF
TRBV12-3/TRBV12-4	few	19	TRBJ2-2	CASSSSDRTGPLNTGELFF
TRBV2	once	13	TRBJ1-2	CASRAGQGADYTF
TRBV7-6	-	13	TRBJ2-7	CASSDGTDDEQYF
TRBV6-1	-	13	TRBJ2-7	CASGTVIAYEQYF
TRBV6-1	-	14	TRBJ2-3	CASSEAALADTQYF
TRBV18	-	15	TRBJ2-7	CASSPRAGVSYEQYF
TRBV20-1	-	16	TRBJ2-3	CSARVGLAGSTDTQYF
TRBV6-4	-	15	TRBJ2-2	CASSPGTSHTGELFF
TRBV6-6	few	12	TRBJ1-1	CASDRQNTEAFF
TRBV7-3	many	15	TRBJ2-1	CASSPTAGSYNEQFF
TRBV12-3/TRBV12-4	-	15	TRBJ2-5	CASSLAGSGQETQYF
TRBV2	once	14	TRBJ2-7	CASRAQGLVYEQYF
TRBV24-1	-	15	TRBJ1-2	CATSDNRGPNYGYTF
TRBV7-9	few	16	TRBJ2-1	CASSLNGLAGVHEQFF
TRBV4-3	few	14	TRBJ1-6	CASSQVDGGSPLHF
TRBV28	-	15	TRBJ1-6	CASSETWQGNSPLHF